This TCR beta chain stems from a study of T cell repertoires in cytomegalovirus infection. Turning to the study itself: Public signatures in TCR beta pointed to CMV infection and matching HLA type. Study-wide findings and caveats: Using cumulative public TCR beta family frequency, the authors identified those who carried CMV together with the relevant HLA.

TCRdb independently ran MiXCR on the reads; one entry per CDR3 protein. Of 560,000 or so distinct CDR3 sequences in the sample, approximately 16% were seen once. This CDR3 comprises 13 residues. The ends were cut back, 10 bases at V and 10 bases at J, with 17 bases in the middle. Germline V gene lookup returns CDR1 LNHDA and CDR2 SQIVND (reference sequence). As regards this clonotype: What it binds is not known.

The chain carries TRBV19 and TRBJ1-6; no firm D call. What was sequenced was CD8+ T cells from PBMCs. This receptor was identified in a human donor in good health (CMV status not recorded). Some clones in this sample may be carry-over from other donors' samples. CDR3 amino acids: CATSLRLKSPLHF. The DNA for the CDR3 is TGTGCCACCTCCCTTCGTTTGAAATCACCCCTCCACTTT. The full variable domain, with the rest looked up from reference TRBV19 and TRBJ1-6, is DGGITQSPKYLFRKEGQNVTLSCEQNLNHDAMYWYRQDPGQGLRLIYYSQIVNDFQKGDIAEGYSVSREKKESFPLTVTSAQKNPTAFYLCATSLRLKSPLHFGNGTRLTVT.